This paragraph reports one T cell receptor (beta chain). Its specific antigen is unknown. No much larger clone exists at a distance of one base, and base qualities are not known. This entry belongs to a study of blood T cell repertoires in COVID-19 (dated by TCRdb to the early 2020s). For the study in its entirety: Samples from collaborators originated in the United States, Italy and Spain and spanned both the acute and convalescent phases of COVID-19. The material from the prospective study consisted of cDNA or gDNA derived from T cells, B-cell-depleted T cells, or PBMCs. Samples came from the ongoing ImmuneRACE study (first 160 participants) plus 1,254 subjects from 6 global collaborators. The repertoires were made available in a free public database intended to serve as a resource for research on the immune response to SARS-CoV-2. A de-identified subject ID, COVID-19 status, age in years and sex were almost always included in the sample metadata. Where available, HLA class I and class II types were obtained from metadata supplied by the sample provider rather than from assay-based typing. Deeply sampled blood TCRbeta repertoires from subjects exposed to, actively infected with, or recovered from COVID-19 were included in the dataset.

What the authors observed across the whole study: The quantity of clinical and demographic metadata differed by source and by participant and was supplied without curation.

Whole blood was collected in K2EDTA tubes by collaborating institutions according to the institutions' own protocols. For TCRbeta analysis, collaborators shipped samples in one of three forms: frozen whole blood, isolated PBMCs, or DNA extracted from either of those sample types. TCRbeta CDR3 regions were amplified from genomic DNA using the immunoSEQ Assay, a bias-controlled multiplex PCR. The study's own analysis went as follows. The number of nucleated cells in each sample was estimated by amplification of reference gene primers within the assay. Sequence reads were collapsed and filtered to measure the absolute abundance of every unique TCRbeta CDR3 rearrangement. Productive Simpson clonality was computed per sample as the square root of Simpson's diversity index over productive rearrangements. TCRdb stores this immuneACCESS table with in-frame sequences only. Part of the clones is absent; in the studies checked, under half of the shortfall reflects unresolved V genes, and no reason is known for the rest. Clonal size and the V and J genes are those of that table, whereas D and trimming came from the DNA. The sample table holds 150,000 or so clones, of which approximately 80% were seen once. 10% to 15% of the sample is in the top ten clones.

The sequence derives from a man between 60 and 70 years old with active or convalescent COVID-19. Sequencing used peripheral blood.

The base sequence is TGTGCCAGCAGTTCCGTGGTCTGGTCAGACATTCAGTACTTC. Translation gives CASSSVVWSDIQYF. Rearrangement joined TRBV28 to TRBJ2-4; too little of a D gene remains to name it. Measured from the cysteine to the phenylalanine, the CDR3 is 14 residues long. This entry keeps only the CDR3 DNA: 42 bases, framed from base 1. The V end loses 4 bases and the J end loses 8 bases, and a stretch of 15 bases separates them. Taken from the germline V gene, the CDR1 and CDR2 loops are MDHEN and SYDVKM.